One sample yielded the 19 T cell receptor beta chains listed below, sequenced in a study of PD-L1 blockade in urothelial cancer (TCRdb year 2017). Libraries came from the immunoSEQ multiplex PCR assay. TCRdb stores this immuneACCESS table with in-frame sequences only. Part of the clones is absent; in the studies checked, under half of the shortfall reflects unresolved V genes, and no reason is known for the rest. The sample includes around 120,000 clones, with approximately 86% observed a single time. Of the sample, 2% to 3% is held by the ten largest clones. Sequences were derived from PBMCs, sampled around atezolizumab (anti-PD-L1) treatment. The origin of the receptors is a man aged 45 to 65 with urothelial cancer.

The chain is built from TRBV28 and TRBJ2-7; D is perhaps TRBD2 (5 bases). Germline CDR1 MDHEN, CDR2 SYDVKM. V was clipped by 5 bases and J by 2 bases, with 25 bases between them. The CDR3 runs 18 residues. CDR3 region: CASSPGGLRTETPYEQYF. The CDR3 coding sequence is TGTGCCAGCAGTCCCGGTGGACTGAGAACGGAGACTCCCTACGAGCAGTACTTC.

A single count supports this clone. The V and J genes are TRBV7-8 and TRBJ2-5; 14 nucleotides agree with TRBD2. The germline CDR1 and CDR2 sequences are SGHVS and FQNEAQ. V lost 4 bases to trimming and J lost 5 bases; unmatched junction nucleotides: 6. CDR3 length equals 16 residues. CDR3 DNA sequence: TGTGCCAGCAGCTCGACTAGCGGGAGGGTTTGGGAGACCCAGTACTTC. Translating it yields CASSSTSGRVWETQYF.

This clone was counted a single time. The J gene is TRBJ2-5, the V gene TRBV4-1, with 13 bases fitting TRBD2. CDR3 length: 19 amino acids. The V and J ends lost 3 bases and 5 bases, in that order; junction bases with no gene match: 15. Per the germline V gene, CDR1 is MGHRA and CDR2 is YSYEKL. The CDR3 nucleotides read TGCGCCAGCAGCCAGATGGGGACTAGCGGGAAGGGGCGAGAGGAGACCCAGTACTTC. Its translation: CASSQMGTSGKGREETQYF.

This chain links TRBV2 with TRBJ2-7, with D maybe TRBD2 (6 bases). The CDR3 length is 14 residues. Trimming took off 10 bases at V and 7 bases at J, with 23 bases between the two ends. Germline CDR1 reads SNHLY; CDR2 reads FYNNEI. CDR3 bases: TGTGCCACTGGCGGGGTGGACGTATCTACGGAGCAGTACTTC. Translating gives CATGGVDVSTEQYF.

Only a few counts were recorded for this clone. The chain has TRBV2 and TRBJ2-6, with TRBD1 identical over 8 bases. J was trimmed by 0 bases and V by 7 bases; bases with no gene match: 11. CDR3 length: 18 residues. In germline, CDR1 is SNHLY, CDR2 FYNNEI. In nucleotides, the CDR3 is TGTGCCAGCACCAACCCAGGGGGCGAGACCTCTGGGGCCAACGTCCTGACTTTC. As protein: CASTNPGGETSGANVLTF.

The rearrangement joins TRBV2 to TRBJ2-1, with TRBD2 matching over 11 bases. CDR1 SNHLY and CDR2 FYNNEI come from the germline V gene. V was pared by 5 bases and J by 3 bases, with 3 bases of the junction left unmatched. The CDR3 consists of 15 residues. CDR3 coding DNA: TGTGCCAGCAGTACCGGGACTAGCGGCTACAATGAGCAGTTCTTC. This gives the protein CASSTGTSGYNEQFF.

J is TRBJ2-1 and V is TRBV7-2; 8 bases line up with TRBD2. The CDR3 length is 13 residues. Germline trimming cut 5 bases from V and 12 bases from J; bases unmatched to any gene: 9. Germline assignment: CDR1 SGHTA and CDR2 FQGNSA. Here the CDR3 reads CASSLGTSRGQFF. Here the CDR3 DNA reads TGTGCCAGCAGCCTAGGGACTAGTAGAGGGCAGTTCTTC.

The chain's CDR3 is CAISAGQGTPNTEAFF. CDR3 DNA sequence: TGTGCCATCAGTGCGGGACAGGGGACTCCGAACACTGAAGCTTTCTTT. The rearrangement joins TRBV10-3 to TRBJ1-1; 10 nucleotides match TRBD1. CDR3 length equals 16 residues. The germline CDR1 and CDR2 sequences are ENHRY and SYGVKD. V was clipped by 4 bases and J by 1 base; unmatched bases: 6.

The chain recombines TRBV25-1 with TRBJ2-7; tentatively, D is TRBD1 (6 bases). The germline CDR1 and CDR2 sequences are MGHDK and SYGVNS. Trimming left V 7 bases short and J 2 bases short, with 9 bases between. The CDR3 covers 12 residues. CDR3 loop: CASKKGAYEQYF. The CDR3 DNA is TGTGCCAGCAAGAAGGGGGCCTACGAGCAGTACTTC.

The chain carries TRBV19 and TRBJ2-6, with D perhaps matching TRBD2 (6 bases). Trimming pared 3 bases from V and 5 bases from J, leaving 20 bases between. Germline CDR1 reads LNHDA; CDR2 reads SQIVND (reference sequence). CDR3 length: 18 amino acids. CDR3 DNA sequence: TGTGCCAGTAGTATTTCGGTCATGGGGGGATTTCGGGCCAACGTCCTGACTTTC. Protein product: CASSISVMGGFRANVLTF.

The rearrangement uses TRBV4-2 and TRBJ2-2; perhaps TRBD2 as D (5 bases). Deletions cut 4 bases from V and 0 bases from J, with 9 bases between. This CDR3 contains 15 residues. The germline V gene has CDR1 LGHNA and CDR2 YNFKEQ. Here the CDR3 reads CASSRADPNTGELFF. The CDR3 DNA is TGTGCCAGCAGCCGAGCGGACCCGAACACCGGGGAGCTGTTTTTT.

This sequence joins TRBV6-4 and TRBJ2-1; TRBD1 might be the D (6 bases). The CDR3 is 16 residues long. Trimming removed 0 bases at V and 5 bases at J, with 14 bases between. The germline V gene has CDR1 MRHNA and CDR2 SNTAGT. This chain's CDR3 is CASSDSTGGKNNEQFF. The CDR3 DNA sequence: TGTGCCAGCAGTGACTCGACTGGGGGCAAGAACAATGAGCAGTTCTTC.

The chain couples TRBV28 to TRBJ2-1; 7 bases are a match to TRBD2. CDR3 size: 15 residues. With V trimmed by 7 bases and J by 0 bases, 6 bases remained unmatched. Germline CDR1 is MDHEN and CDR2 is SYDVKM. The CDR3 is CASKVGGSSYNEQFF. CDR3 DNA: TGTGCCAGCAAGGTGGGCGGGAGCTCCTACAATGAGCAGTTCTTC.

The gene calls are TRBV7-8 and TRBJ2-1, with D uncertain. The length of the CDR3 is 13 residues. Germline V gene lookup returns CDR1 SGHVS and CDR2 FQNEAQ. V lost 1 base to trimming and J lost 4 bases, with 5 bases between them. This chain's CDR3 is CASSLVSYNEQFF. In nucleotides, the CDR3 is TGTGCCAGCAGCTTAGTTTCGTACAATGAGCAGTTCTTC.

The chain recombines TRBV11-2 with TRBJ1-1; tentatively, D is TRBD1 (5 bases). The CDR3 spans 16 residues. Germline V gene lookup returns CDR1 SGHAT and CDR2 FQNNGV. The V and J ends lost 4 bases and 9 bases respectively, with 24 bases between them. CDR3 nucleotides: TGTGCCAGCAGCTCTTACAAGGGCCAGGGAAGATCTAAAGCTTTCTTT. Translating it yields CASSSYKGQGRSKAFF.

The CDR3 reads CASSVPPDRHAEGGSKNIQYF. The CDR3 region has the DNA TGTGCCAGCAGCGTTCCCCCCGATCGACATGCGGAAGGTGGGAGCAAAAACATTCAGTACTTC. The chain has TRBV9 and TRBJ2-4; TRBD2 might be the D (5 bases). The CDR3 is made up of 21 amino acids. CDR1 SGDLS and CDR2 YYNGEE come from the germline V gene. V lost 2 bases and J lost 3, with 30 bases in between.

This sequence joins TRBV7-3 and TRBJ2-7; TRBD2 might be the D (7 bases). V lost 5 bases, J lost 0 bases, and 20 bases lay in between. The V gene's germline CDR1 is SGHTA and CDR2 FQGTGA. CDR3 length equals 17 residues. The CDR3 loop is CASSPGGGGLSSYEQYF. The DNA of the CDR3 is TGTGCCAGCAGCCCCGGTGGGGGGGGGCTCAGCTCCTACGAGCAGTACTTC.

The CDR3 DNA follows: TGTGCCAGTCGTGGGGGGGTAGCCAAAAACATTCAGTACTTC. Translated: CASRGGVAKNIQYF. The rearrangement links TRBV27 to TRBJ2-4; 7 bases are a match to TRBD2. The germline V gene encodes CDR1 MNHEY and CDR2 SMNVEV (reference sequence). CDR3 length equals 14 residues. With V trimmed by 9 bases and J by 0 bases, 5 bases remained unmatched.

The rearrangement joins TRBV11-2 to TRBJ1-1; 7 bases are shared with TRBD1. This CDR3 is 14 amino acids long. V trimming: 5 bases; J trimming: 11 bases; junction bases outside the gene matches: 14. CDR1 and CDR2 (germline): SGHAT, FQNNGV. CDR3 sequence (DNA): TGTGCCAGCAGCCACCTCGAGGGGGCCGGGTCGGCTTTCTTT. Translated: CASSHLEGAGSAFF.